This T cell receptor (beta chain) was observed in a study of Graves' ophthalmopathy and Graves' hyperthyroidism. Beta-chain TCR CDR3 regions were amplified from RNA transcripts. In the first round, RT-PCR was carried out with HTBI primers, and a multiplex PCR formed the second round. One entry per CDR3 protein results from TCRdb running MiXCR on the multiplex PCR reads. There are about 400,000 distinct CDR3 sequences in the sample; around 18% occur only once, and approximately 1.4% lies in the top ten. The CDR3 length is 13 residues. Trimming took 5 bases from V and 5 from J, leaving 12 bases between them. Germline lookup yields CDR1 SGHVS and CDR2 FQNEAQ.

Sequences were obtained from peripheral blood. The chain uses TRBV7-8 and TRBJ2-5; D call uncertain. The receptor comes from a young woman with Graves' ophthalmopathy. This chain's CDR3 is CASSPDIQETQYF. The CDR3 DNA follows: TGTGCCAGCAGCCCCGACATCCAGGAGACCCAGTACTTC.